This passage covers 2 T cell receptor beta chains from one sample sequenced in a study of T cell changes during pregnancy in multiple sclerosis. The data were produced by immunoSEQ multiplex PCR, yet TCRdb's version contains in-frame clones alone and is incomplete. The sample lists tens of thousands of clones, approximately 90% occurring once. The source was CD4+ T cells from peripheral blood mononuclear cells, collected in the first trimester of pregnancy. The receptors come from a female donor with multiple sclerosis, enrolled in a pregnancy study.

This chain links TRBV13 with TRBJ2-7, with TRBD2 matching 11 bases. Trimming took 1 base from V and 5 from J; bases not matched to a gene: 10. Germline CDR1 is PRHDT and CDR2 is FYEKMQ (reference sequence). The CDR3 loop spans 17 amino acids. The CDR3 protein is CASSLAPLAGGPDEQYF. The CDR3 DNA is TGTGCCAGCAGCTTAGCCCCCTTAGCGGGGGGGCCTGACGAGCAGTACTTC.

This clone was recorded only once. The chain joins TRBV5-1 to TRBJ2-5; the D gene is possibly TRBD2 (6 bases). The V and J ends lost 2 bases and 2 bases respectively, with 13 bases between them. The germline V gene encodes CDR1 SGHRS and CDR2 YFSETQ. CDR3 length: 15 amino acids. The CDR3 here is CASSFSGPTQETQYF. The CDR3 DNA follows: TGCGCCAGCAGCTTTAGCGGACCAACACAAGAGACCCAGTACTTC.